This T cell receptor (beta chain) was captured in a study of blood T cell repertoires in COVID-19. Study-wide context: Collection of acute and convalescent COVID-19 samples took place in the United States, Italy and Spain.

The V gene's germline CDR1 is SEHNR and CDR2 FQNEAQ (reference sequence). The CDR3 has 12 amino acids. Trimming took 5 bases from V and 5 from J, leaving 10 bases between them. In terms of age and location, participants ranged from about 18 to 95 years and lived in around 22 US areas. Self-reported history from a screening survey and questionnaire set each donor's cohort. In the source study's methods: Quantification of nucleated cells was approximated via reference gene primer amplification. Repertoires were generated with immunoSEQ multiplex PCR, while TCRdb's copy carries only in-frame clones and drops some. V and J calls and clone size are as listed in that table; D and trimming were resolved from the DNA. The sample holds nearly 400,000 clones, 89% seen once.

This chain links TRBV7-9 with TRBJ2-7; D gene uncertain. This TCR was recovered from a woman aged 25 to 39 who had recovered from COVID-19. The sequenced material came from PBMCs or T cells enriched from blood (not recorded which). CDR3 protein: CASSATLNEQYF. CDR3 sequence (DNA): TGTGCCAGCAGCGCAACCCTAAACGAGCAGTACTTC. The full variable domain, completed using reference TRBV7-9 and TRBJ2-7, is DTGVSQNPRHKITKRGQNVTFRCDPISEHNRLYWYRQTLGQGPEFLTYFQNEAQLEKSRLLSDRFSAERPKGSFSTLEIQRTEQGDSAMYLCASSATLNEQYFGPGTRLTVT.